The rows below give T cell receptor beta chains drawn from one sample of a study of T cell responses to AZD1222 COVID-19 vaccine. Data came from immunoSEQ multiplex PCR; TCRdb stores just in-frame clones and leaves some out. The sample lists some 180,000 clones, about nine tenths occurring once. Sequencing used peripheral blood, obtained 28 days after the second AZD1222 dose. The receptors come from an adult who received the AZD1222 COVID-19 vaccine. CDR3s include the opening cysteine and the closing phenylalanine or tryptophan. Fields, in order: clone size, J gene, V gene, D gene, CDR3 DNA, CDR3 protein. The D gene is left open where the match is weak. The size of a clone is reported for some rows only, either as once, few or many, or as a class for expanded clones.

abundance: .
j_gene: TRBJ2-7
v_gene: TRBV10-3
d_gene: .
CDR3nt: TGTGCCACCGGACAGTCCTCCTACGAGCAGTACTTC
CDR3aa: CATGQSSYEQYF

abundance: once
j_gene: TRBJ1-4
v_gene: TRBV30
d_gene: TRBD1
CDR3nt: TGTGCCTGGAGTGGCCGGGACAGGGTATCGGAAAAACTGTTTTTT
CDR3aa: CAWSGRDRVSEKLFF

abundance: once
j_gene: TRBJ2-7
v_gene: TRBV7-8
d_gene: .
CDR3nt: TGTGCCAGCAGCTTAGAGGCGGGTAACTACGAGCAGTACTTC
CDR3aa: CASSLEAGNYEQYF

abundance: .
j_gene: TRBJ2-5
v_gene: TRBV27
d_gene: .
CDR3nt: TGTGCCAGCAGTGGAGGGGGCTTAGAGACCCAGTACTTC
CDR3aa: CASSGGGLETQYF

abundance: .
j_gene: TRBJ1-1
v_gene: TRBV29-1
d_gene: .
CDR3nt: TGCAGCGTTGAGGGATATACGAACACTGAAGCTTTCTTT
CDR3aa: CSVEGYTNTEAFF

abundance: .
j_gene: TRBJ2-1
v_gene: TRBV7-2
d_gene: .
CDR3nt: TGTGCCAGCAGCTACCCTGGCAATGAGCAGTTCTTC
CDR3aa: CASSYPGNEQFF

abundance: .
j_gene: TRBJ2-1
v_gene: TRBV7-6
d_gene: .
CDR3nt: TGTGCCAGCAGCACCCGAGGGGGGAACAATGAGCAGTTCTTC
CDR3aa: CASSTRGGNNEQFF

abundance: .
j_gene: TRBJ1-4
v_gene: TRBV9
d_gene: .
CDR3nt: TGTGCCAGCACATCCAGCCTAACTAATGAAAAACTGTTTTTT
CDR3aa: CASTSSLTNEKLFF

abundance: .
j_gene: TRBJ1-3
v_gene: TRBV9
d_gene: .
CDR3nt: TGTGCCAGCAGCGACCGGGAAAGAGGCTTTGGAAACACCATATATTTT
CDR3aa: CASSDRERGFGNTIYF

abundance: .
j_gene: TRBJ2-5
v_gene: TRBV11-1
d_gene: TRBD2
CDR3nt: TGTGCCAGCAGCCCCCGGGAGGGGGAGACCCAGTACTTC
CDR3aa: CASSPREGETQYF

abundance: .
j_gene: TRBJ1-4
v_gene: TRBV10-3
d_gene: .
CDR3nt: TGTGCCATCAGTGAGTCTGGGGGGGCGGCTTTCGAAAAACTGTTTTTT
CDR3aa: CAISESGGAAFEKLFF

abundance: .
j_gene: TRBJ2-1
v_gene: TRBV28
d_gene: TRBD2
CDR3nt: TGTGCCAGCAGTTTCTCTAGCGGAGCAATCAATGAGCAGTTCTTC
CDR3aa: CASSFSSGAINEQFF

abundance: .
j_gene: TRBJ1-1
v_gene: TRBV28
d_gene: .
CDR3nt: TGTGCCAGCGGTACGACAGGGAACACTGAAGCTTTCTTT
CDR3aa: CASGTTGNTEAFF

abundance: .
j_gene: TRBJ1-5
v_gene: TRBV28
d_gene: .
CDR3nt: TGTGCCAGCGGACCAACCGGGGGGGGCAGGCCCCAGCATTTT
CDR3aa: CASGPTGGGRPQHF

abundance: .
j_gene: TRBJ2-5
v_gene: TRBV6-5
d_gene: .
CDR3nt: TGTGCCAGCAGTCGGACACATCAAGAGACCCAGTACTTC
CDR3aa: CASSRTHQETQYF

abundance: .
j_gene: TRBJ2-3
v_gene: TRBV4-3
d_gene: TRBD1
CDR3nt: TGCGCCAGCAGCCCAGGGACAGGGGGTGATACGCAGTATTTT
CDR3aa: CASSPGTGGDTQYF

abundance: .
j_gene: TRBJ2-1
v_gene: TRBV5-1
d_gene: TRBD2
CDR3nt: TGCGCCAGCAGCTTGGGGTCAGTTGGCGGGAGTAGGAAGGGTGAGCAGTTCTTC
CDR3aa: CASSLGSVGGSRKGEQFF

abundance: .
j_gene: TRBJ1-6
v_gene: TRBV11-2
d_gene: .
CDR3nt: TGTGCCAGCAGCTTAGTGCATCCGGGGAGCTCCTATAATTCACCCCTCCACTTT
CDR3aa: CASSLVHPGSSYNSPLHF

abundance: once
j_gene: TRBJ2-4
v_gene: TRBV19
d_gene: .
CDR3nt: TGTGCCAGTAGTGGGAAGGGACTCATGGCGTACTTC
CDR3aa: CASSGKGLMAYF

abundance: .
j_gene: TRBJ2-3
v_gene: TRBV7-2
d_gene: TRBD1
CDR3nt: TGTGCCAGCAGCATCGGGACAGGAGCAGGCACAGATACGCAGTATTTT
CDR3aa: CASSIGTGAGTDTQYF

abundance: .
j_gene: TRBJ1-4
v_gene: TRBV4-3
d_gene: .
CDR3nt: TGCGCCAGCAGCCAAGAACAGTTAAATGAAAAACTGTTTTTT
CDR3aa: CASSQEQLNEKLFF

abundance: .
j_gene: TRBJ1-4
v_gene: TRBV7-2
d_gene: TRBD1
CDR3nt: TGTGCCAGCAGCTTAGTTTTGGACAGGGACGAAAAACTGTTTTTT
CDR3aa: CASSLVLDRDEKLFF

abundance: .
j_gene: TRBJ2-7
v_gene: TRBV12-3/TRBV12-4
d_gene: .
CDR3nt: TGTGCCAGCAGTTTATGGTACGAGCAGTACTTC
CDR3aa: CASSLWYEQYF

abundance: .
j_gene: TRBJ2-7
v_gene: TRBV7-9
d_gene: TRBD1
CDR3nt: TGTGCCAGCAGCTGGGGACAGGGGACTACGGAGCAGTACTTC
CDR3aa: CASSWGQGTTEQYF

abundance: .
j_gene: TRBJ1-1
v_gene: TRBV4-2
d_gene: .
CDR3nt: TGTGCCAGCAGCCAAGATTGGCAGGGAGGCACTGAAGCTTTCTTT
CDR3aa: CASSQDWQGGTEAFF

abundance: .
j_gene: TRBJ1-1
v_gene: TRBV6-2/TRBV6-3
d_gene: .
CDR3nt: TGTGCCAGCAGTTACCGGACGAGGAACACTGAAGCTTTCTTT
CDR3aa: CASSYRTRNTEAFF

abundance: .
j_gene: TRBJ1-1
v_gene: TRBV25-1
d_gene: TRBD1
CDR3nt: TGTGCCAGCAGTGAATATCCTGGGACAGGGTCGAACGGCGAAGCTTTCTTT
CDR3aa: CASSEYPGTGSNGEAFF

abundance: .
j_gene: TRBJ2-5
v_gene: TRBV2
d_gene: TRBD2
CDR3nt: TGTGCCAGCAGTTCCGGACTAGGCCAGACCCAGTACTTC
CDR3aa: CASSSGLGQTQYF

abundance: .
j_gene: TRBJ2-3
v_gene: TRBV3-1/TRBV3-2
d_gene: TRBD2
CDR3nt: TGTGCCAGCAGCCAAGTTACTAGCGGGTGGGCAGATACGCAGTATTTT
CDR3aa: CASSQVTSGWADTQYF

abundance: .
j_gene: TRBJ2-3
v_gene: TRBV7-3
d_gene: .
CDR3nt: TGTGCCAGCAGCGGGACCACAGATACGCAGTATTTT
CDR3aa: CASSGTTDTQYF

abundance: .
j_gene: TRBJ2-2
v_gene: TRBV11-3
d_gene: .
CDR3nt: TGTGCCAGCAGCTTCTCTAGCAACACCGGGGAGCTGTTTTTT
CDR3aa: CASSFSSNTGELFF

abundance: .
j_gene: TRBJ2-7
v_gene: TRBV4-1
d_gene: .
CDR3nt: TGCGCCAGCAGCCAATCAGTTGGAGAGCAGTACTTC
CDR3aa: CASSQSVGEQYF

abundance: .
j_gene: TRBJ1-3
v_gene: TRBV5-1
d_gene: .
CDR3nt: TGCGCCAGCAGCTTGGCGGGGGGGCTCGCTGGAAACACCATATATTTT
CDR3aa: CASSLAGGLAGNTIYF

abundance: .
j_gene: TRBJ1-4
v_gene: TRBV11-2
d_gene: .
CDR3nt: TGTGCCAGCCGCCGGGCTTATGGGGCTAATGAAAAACTGTTTTTT
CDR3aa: CASRRAYGANEKLFF

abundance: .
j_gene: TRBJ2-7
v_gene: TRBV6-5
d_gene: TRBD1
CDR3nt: TGTGCCAGCAGCCCCCCGACAGGGCGTTCCTACGAGCAGTACTTC
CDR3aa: CASSPPTGRSYEQYF

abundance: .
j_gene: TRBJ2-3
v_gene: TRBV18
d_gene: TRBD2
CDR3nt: TGTGCCAGCTCACCAACTAGCGGGAGTGTCGCAGATACGCAGTATTTT
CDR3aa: CASSPTSGSVADTQYF

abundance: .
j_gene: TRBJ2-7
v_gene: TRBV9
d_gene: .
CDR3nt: TGTGCCAGCAGCGTAACACAGGGTAGTTCCTACGAGCAGTACTTC
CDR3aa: CASSVTQGSSYEQYF

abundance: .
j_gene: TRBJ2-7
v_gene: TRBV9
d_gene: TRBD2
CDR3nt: TGTGCCAGCAGCGGACTACTGGAGACTAGCGGGCCACTTTACGAGCAGTACTTC
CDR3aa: CASSGLLETSGPLYEQYF

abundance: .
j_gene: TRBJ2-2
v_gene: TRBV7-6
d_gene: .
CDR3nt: TGTGCCAGCAGCTTAGGTATTGGGCAGGAGACCGAGGAGCTGTTTTTT
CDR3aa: CASSLGIGQETEELFF

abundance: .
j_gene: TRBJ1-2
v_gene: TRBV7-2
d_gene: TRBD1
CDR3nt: TGTGCCAGCAGCTTAGCACCTTCACAAGGGGGCAAGACTGGCTACACCTTC
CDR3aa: CASSLAPSQGGKTGYTF

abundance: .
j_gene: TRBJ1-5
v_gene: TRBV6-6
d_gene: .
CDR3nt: TGTGCCAGCAGTTACTCGACCGGGTATAGCAATCAGCCCCAGCATTTT
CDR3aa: CASSYSTGYSNQPQHF

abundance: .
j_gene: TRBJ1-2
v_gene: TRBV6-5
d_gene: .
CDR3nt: TGTGCCAGCAGTTACTTGATCGCAGGGACTTACTATGGCTACACCTTC
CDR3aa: CASSYLIAGTYYGYTF

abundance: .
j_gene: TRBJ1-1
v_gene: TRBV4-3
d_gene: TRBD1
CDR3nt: TGCGCCAGCAGCCAAGAAGGGGGCAGGGGGCACACTGAAGCTTTCTTT
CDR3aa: CASSQEGGRGHTEAFF